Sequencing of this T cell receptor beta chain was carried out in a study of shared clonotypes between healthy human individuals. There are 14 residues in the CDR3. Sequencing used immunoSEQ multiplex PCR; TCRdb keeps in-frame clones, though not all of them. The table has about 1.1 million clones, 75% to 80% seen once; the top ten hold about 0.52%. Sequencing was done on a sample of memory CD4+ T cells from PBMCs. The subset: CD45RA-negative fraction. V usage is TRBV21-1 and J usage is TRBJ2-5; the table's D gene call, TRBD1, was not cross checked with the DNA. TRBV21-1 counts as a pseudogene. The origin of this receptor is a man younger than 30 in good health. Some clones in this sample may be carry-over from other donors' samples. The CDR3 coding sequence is TGTGCCAGCAGCACGCCCACAGGGCGAGAGACCCAGTACTTC. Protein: CASSTPTGRETQYF.